This T cell receptor beta chain was sequenced during a study of T cells after posttransplantation cyclophosphamide. Of note for this clone: Its antigen is not known.

Study-wide results and limits: Recipient CMV seropositivity and CMV reactivation strongly tracked TRB clonality. Later post-transplant blood repertoires were often dominated by donor CD8+ memory clones.

The CDR3 consists of 15 residues. Looked up from germline, CDR1 is WSHSY and CDR2 is SAAADI. V was pared by 6 bases and J by 5 bases, with 16 bases between. The table came from immunoSEQ multiplex PCR; TCRdb's copy has only in-frame clones and leaves some out. The data contain some 61,000 clones, 93% of them singletons. The chain is built from TRBV10-2 and TRBJ2-2, with D possibly TRBD2 on 5 matching bases. This TCR came from a woman aged 25 to 39 in good health and a related stem cell transplant donor. Specimen: PBMCs. CDR3 protein: CASSLPGEGTGELFF. The DNA of the CDR3 is TGCGCCAGCAGCTTGCCTGGAGAGGGTACCGGGGAGCTGTTTTTT.